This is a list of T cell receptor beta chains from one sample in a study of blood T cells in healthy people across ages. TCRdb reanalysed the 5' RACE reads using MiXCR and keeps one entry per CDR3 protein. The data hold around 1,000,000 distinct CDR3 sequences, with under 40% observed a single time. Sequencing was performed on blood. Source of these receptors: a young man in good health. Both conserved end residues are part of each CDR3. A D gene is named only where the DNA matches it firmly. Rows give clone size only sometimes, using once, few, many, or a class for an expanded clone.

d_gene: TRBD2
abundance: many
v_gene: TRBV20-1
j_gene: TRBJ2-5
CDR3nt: TGCAGTGCTAGAGATCCGGCGGGGGACGGAAAGACCCAGTACTTC
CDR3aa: CSARDPAGDGKTQYF

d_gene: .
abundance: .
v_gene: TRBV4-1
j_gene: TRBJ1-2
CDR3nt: TGCGCCAGCAGCCTACGGACCGACAACGACGGGGGCTACACCTTC
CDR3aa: CASSLRTDNDGGYTF

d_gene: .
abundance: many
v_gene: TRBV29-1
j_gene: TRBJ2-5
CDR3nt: TGCAGCGTCCTACGGGACACACAAGAGACCCAGTACTTC
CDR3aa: CSVLRDTQETQYF

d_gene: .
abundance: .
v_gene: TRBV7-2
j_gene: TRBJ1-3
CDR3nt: TGTGCCAGCAGCCCCCGTCGGGATCTCTCTGGAAACACCATATATTTT
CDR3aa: CASSPRRDLSGNTIYF

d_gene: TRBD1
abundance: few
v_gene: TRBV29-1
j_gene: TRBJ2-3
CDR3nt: TGCAGCGTCACCGCAGGGGGCGGTGGCACAGATACGCAGTATTTT
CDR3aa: CSVTAGGGGTDTQYF

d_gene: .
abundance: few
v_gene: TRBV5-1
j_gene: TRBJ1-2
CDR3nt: TGCGCCAGCAGCTTGGTGGTGGGGCTTTATGGCTACACCTTC
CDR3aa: CASSLVVGLYGYTF

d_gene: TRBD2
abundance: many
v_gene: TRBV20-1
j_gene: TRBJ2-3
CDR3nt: TGCAGTGCTCGGTTAGCGGGGGGCACAGATACGCAGTATTTT
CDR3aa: CSARLAGGTDTQYF

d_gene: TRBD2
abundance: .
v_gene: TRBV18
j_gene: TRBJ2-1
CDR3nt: TGTACCAGCTCACCTGGAACTAGCGGGGGTTACAATGAGCAGTTCTTC
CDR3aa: CTSSPGTSGGYNEQFF

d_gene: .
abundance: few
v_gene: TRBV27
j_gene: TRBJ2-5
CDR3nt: TGTGCCAGCAGCCGAATATACCAAGAGACCCAGTACTTC
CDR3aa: CASSRIYQETQYF

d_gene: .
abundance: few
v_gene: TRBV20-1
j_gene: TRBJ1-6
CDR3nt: TGCAGTGCTAGAGAAGAGAGATCCTATAATTCACCCCTCCACTTT
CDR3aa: CSAREERSYNSPLHF

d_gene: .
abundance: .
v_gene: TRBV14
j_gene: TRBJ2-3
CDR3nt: TGTGCCGGCAGCCCTGGACTCCCAGATACGCAGTATTTT
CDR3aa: CAGSPGLPDTQYF

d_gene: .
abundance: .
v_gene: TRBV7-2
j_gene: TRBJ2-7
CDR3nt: TGTGCCAGCAGCTTATACGCAACATACGAGCAGTACTTC
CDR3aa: CASSLYATYEQYF

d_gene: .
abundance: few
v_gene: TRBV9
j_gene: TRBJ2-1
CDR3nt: TGTGCCAGCAGCCTTTCCGAGGGGCCATACAATGAGCAGTTCTTC
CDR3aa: CASSLSEGPYNEQFF

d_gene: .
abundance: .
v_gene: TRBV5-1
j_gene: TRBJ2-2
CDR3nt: TGCGCCAGCAGCCCCCCAGTAGGGGGTACCCGGGAGCTGTTTTTT
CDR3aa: CASSPPVGGTRELFF

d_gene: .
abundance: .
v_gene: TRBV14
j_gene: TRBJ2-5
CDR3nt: TGTGCCAGCAGCCCCACAAGGGGAAGGAATGAGCAGTACTTC
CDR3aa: CASSPTRGRNEQYF

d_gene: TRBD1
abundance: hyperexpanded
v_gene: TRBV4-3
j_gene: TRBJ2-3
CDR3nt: TGCGCCAGCAGCCAAGAACGGGACGACACAGGGGGCGATACGCAGTATTTT
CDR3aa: CASSQERDDTGGDTQYF

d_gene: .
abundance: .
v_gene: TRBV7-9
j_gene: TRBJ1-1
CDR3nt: TGTGCCAGCAGCTCCGCCCGGGTAGGGGTGAACACTGAAGCTTTCTTT
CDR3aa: CASSSARVGVNTEAFF

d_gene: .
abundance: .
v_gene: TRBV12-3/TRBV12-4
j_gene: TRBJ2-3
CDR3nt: TGTGCCAGCATTTATGGGGTGAGCACAGATACGCAGTATTTT
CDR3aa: CASIYGVSTDTQYF

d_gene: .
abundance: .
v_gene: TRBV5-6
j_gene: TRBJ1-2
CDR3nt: TGTGCCAGCAGCTTTAACAGGAATCGTATTGGGGACTATGGCTACACCTTC
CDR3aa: CASSFNRNRIGDYGYTF

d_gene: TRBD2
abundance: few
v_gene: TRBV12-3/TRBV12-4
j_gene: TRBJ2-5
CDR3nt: TGTGCCAGCAGTTTTGCTAGCGGGGGTCGAGAGACCCAGTACTTC
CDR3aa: CASSFASGGRETQYF

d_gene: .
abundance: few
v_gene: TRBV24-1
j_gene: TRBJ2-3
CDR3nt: TGTGCCACCAGTGATCCCAGGGGCGCAGATACGCAGTATTTT
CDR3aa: CATSDPRGADTQYF

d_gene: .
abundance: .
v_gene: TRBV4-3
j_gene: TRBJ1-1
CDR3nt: TGCGCCAGCAGCCGTCACACCGGTGTCGAGGCTTTCTTT
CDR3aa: CASSRHTGVEAFF

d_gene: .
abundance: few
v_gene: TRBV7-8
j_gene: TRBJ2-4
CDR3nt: TGTGCCAGCAGCTTATGGCAGGGGGGAGCCAAAAACATTCAGTACTTC
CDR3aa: CASSLWQGGAKNIQYF

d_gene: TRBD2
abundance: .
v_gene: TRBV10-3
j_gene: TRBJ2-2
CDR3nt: TGTGCCATCAGTGACGTTAGCGGGATGACCGGGGAGCTGTTTTTT
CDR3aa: CAISDVSGMTGELFF

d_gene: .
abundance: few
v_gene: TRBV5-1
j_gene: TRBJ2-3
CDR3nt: TGCGCCAGCAGCGTGGAGCAGGGAACAGATACGCAGTATTTT
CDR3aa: CASSVEQGTDTQYF

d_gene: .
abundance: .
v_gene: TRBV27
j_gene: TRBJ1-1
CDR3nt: TGTGCCAGCAGTTTATCAAACATGAACACTGAAGCTTTCTTT
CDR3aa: CASSLSNMNTEAFF

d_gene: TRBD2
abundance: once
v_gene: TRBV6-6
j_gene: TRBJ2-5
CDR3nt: TGTGCCAGCAGTTACGAACTAGCGGGGGTCCTGGGGACCCAGTACTTC
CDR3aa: CASSYELAGVLGTQYF

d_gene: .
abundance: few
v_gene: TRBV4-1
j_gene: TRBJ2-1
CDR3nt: TGCGCCAGCAGCCGAAGGGACGGCGCCAATGAGCAGTTCTTC
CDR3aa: CASSRRDGANEQFF

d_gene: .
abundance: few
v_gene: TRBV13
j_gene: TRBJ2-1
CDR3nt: TGTGCCAGCACAGAGGGGAGCTCCTACAATGAGCAGTTCTTC
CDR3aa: CASTEGSSYNEQFF

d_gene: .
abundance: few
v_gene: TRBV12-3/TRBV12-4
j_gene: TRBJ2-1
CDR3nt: TGTGCCAGCCAGGAGGGAAGCAATCAGCAGTTCTTC
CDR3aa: CASQEGSNQQFF

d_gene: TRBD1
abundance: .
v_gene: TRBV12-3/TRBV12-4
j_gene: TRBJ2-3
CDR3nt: TGTGCCAGCAGTCTGACAGGGATTGTAGATACGCAGTATTTT
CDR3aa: CASSLTGIVDTQYF

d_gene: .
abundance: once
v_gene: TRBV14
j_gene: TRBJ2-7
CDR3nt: TGTGCCAGCAGCCAACCGCGGGGAGGGGGACTGGAGCAGTACTTC
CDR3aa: CASSQPRGGGLEQYF

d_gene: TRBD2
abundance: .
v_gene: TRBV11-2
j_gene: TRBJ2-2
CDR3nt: TGTGCCAGCAGCCGACGGGGACTAGGGGCAACCACCGGGGAGCTGTTTTTT
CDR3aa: CASSRRGLGATTGELFF

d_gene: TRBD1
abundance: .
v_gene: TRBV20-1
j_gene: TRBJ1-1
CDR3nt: TGCAGTGCTAGGACAGGGAGTGCGAACACTGAAGCTTTCTTT
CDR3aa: CSARTGSANTEAFF

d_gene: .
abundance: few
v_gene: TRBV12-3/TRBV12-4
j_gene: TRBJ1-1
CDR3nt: TGTGCCAGCACCCCAAGGGAGGAAGGCCCTGAAGCTTTCTTT
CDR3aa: CASTPREEGPEAFF

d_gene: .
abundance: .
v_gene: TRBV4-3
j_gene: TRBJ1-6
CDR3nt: TGCGCCAGCAGCCGTGGGGGGCAGGGAGTTCACCCCCTCCACTTT
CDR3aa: CASSRGGQGVHPLHF

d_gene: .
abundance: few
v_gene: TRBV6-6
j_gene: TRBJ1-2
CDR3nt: TGTGCCAGCAGTTACGCTCAGGGAGGCGGCTACACCTTC
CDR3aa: CASSYAQGGGYTF

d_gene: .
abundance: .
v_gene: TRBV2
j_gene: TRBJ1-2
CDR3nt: TGTGCCAGCAGTGCACAGGGTATGAACTATGGCTACACCTTC
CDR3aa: CASSAQGMNYGYTF

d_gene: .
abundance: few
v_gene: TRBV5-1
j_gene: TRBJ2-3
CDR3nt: TGCGCCAGCAGCTTGTATGACAGGCGCACAGATACGCAGTATTTT
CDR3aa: CASSLYDRRTDTQYF

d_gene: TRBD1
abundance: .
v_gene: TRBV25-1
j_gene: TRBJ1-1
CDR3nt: TGTGCCAGCAGTGTTGGACAGGGAGGATGGGGTGAAGCTTTCTTT
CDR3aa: CASSVGQGGWGEAFF

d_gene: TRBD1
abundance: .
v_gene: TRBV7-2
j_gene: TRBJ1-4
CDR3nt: TGTGCCAGCAGCCCCCGGACAGGGGGCATGGAAAAACTGTTTTTT
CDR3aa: CASSPRTGGMEKLFF

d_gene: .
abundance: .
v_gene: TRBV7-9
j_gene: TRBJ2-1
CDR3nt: TGTGCCAGCAGCTTGTCTGGAGTCCGATCCTACAATGAGCAGTTCTTC
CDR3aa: CASSLSGVRSYNEQFF

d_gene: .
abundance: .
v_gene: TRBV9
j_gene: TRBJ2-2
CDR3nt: TGTGCCAGCAGCGTAGGGGGGCCCGGGGAGCTGTTTTTT
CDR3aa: CASSVGGPGELFF

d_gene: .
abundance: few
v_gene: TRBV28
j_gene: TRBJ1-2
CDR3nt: TGTGCCAGCAGTCCGTACCCCAGGGGCGTAGTGGATGGCTACACCTTC
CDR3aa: CASSPYPRGVVDGYTF

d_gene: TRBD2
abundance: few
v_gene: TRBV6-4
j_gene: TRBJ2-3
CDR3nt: TGTGCCAGCAGTGAACAACCAGCGGGACCTTTCTTCACAGATACGCAGTATTTT
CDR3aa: CASSEQPAGPFFTDTQYF

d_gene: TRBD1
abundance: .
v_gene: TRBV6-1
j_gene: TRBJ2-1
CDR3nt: TGTGCCAGCAGTGACCTTACGAGGCGTCAGGGGGACTACAATGAGCAGTTCTTC
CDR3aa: CASSDLTRRQGDYNEQFF

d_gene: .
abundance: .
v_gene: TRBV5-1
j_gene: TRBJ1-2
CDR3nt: TGCGCCAGCAGCTTGGCCGAAGAGCGGTACGATGGCTACACCTTC
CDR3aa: CASSLAEERYDGYTF

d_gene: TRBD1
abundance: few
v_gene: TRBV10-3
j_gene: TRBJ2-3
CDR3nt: TGTGCCATCAGTGAAGGAATAAGACAGGGGGCATTAGATACGCAGTATTTT
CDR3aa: CAISEGIRQGALDTQYF

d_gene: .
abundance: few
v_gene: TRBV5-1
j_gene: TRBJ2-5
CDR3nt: TGCGCCAGCAGCGCACGGACAGCCCTTTGGGAGACCCAGTACTTC
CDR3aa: CASSARTALWETQYF

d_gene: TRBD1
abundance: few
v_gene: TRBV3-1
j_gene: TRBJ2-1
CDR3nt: TGTGCCAGCAGCCAAGCGGCCGGGACAGCCTACAATGAGCAGTTCTTC
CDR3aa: CASSQAAGTAYNEQFF

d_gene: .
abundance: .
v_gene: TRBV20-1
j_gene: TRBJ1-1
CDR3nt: TGCAGTGCTAACCCGGGACACATGAACACTGAAGCTTTCTTT
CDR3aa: CSANPGHMNTEAFF

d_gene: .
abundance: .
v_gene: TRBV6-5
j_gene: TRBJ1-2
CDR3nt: TGTGCCAGCTTCGGCGGTGGCTACACCTTC
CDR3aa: CASFGGGYTF

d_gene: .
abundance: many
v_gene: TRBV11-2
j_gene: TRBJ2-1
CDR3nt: TGTGCCAGCAGCGTAGATAGGGACAATGAGCAGTTCTTC
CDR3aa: CASSVDRDNEQFF

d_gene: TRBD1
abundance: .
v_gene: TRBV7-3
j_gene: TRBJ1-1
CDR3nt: TGTGCCAGCGCCCCCCTCAACAGGGGGAGGATGAACACTGAAGCTTTCTTT
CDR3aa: CASAPLNRGRMNTEAFF

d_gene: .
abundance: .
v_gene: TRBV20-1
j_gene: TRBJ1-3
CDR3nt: TGCAGTGCTAGAGAGGGGATCAGCTCTGGAAACACCATATATTTT
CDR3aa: CSAREGISSGNTIYF